What follows is one T cell receptor beta chain and its context. Its antigen has not been determined. Base qualities are missing; no much larger clone stands one base away. TCR alpha and beta CDR3 regions were amplified with the iRepertoire nested amplicon-rescue multiplex PCR (arm-PCR) platform from RNA. The input for one-step reverse transcription and amplification was about 90-450 ng of tissue mRNA or PBMC total RNA. Following bead purification, Illumina adapters were added by a secondary multiplex PCR, and the libraries were gel-purified between 200 and 400 bp. The libraries contained internal 6-nucleotide barcodes that were used for demultiplexing. Libraries were sequenced on an Illumina MiSeq with 2x220 or 2x250 nucleotide paired-end reads. The published analysis was carried out like this. Paired reads were merged using FLASH 1.2.11 and aligned with BWA-MEM to the GRCh37 human genome, and TRA and TRB reads were then extracted. V and J assignment used an IMGT-derived reference of cassette sequences and CDR3 motifs that included pseudogenes. Three-frame translation of reads was performed, and productive CDR3s were defined as those with a C...FGXG motif and no stop codons. Clonotypes were defined as unique combinations of V-J cassette pair and CDR3 amino acid sequence. Reads were filtered by Hamming distance, thresholded by each sample's sequence error rate in mapped regions. TCRdb's own reprocessing of the public reads used fastp at Q25 and MiXCR and kept productive beta chains. One record per CDR3 amino acid sequence lists the most common genes and DNA. TCRdb, rather than the study authors, made the V and J calls. The sample has some 190,000 distinct CDR3 sequences on record, over 30% of them singletons. The ten largest make up roughly a fifth of the sample.

The germline V gene (reference sequence) specifies LNHDA as CDR1 and SQIVND as CDR2. A distance of 15 bases separates the germline ends of V and J, which lose 6 bases and 0 bases respectively. CDR3 length: 15 amino acids, cysteine to phenylalanine. Only CDR3 DNA remains: 45 bases, in frame from the first base. This specimen belongs to a study of glioma-infiltrating T cells (dated by TCRdb to about 2016). For the study in its entirety: TCR alpha- and beta-chain repertoires were sequenced from glioma tissue, non-neoplastic brain tissue and matched peripheral blood mononuclear cells. To measure divergence between tissue and blood T-cell populations, each tissue-infiltrating repertoire was compared with the peripheral blood repertoire of the same patient. Three low-grade glioma patients, about eight primary glioblastoma patients and three non-glioma patients contributing non-neoplastic brain tissue were included in the paired cohort. Findings and caveats that apply to the study as a whole: In non-neoplastic patients, VJ-independent divergence between tissue and blood fell below expectation, whereas in all gliomas, and especially in low-grade gliomas, the divergence rose above expectation. Only a very small number of CDR3 sequences turned up in both tissue and blood, a result put down to high CDR3 diversity combined with limited sampling. Group comparisons were based on small numbers of patients: three non-neoplastic, three low-grade glioma and about eight glioblastoma patients.

The chain is made from TRBV19 and TRBJ2-7; the D gene is perhaps TRBD1, from 6 matching bases. Sequenced material: glioma tissue, nonneoplastic brain tissue, or PBMCs (not recorded which). The receptor's source is a human donor with low-grade glioma or glioblastoma, undergoing nonglioma brain surgery, or in good health (not recorded which). The nucleotide sequence reads TGTGCCAGTAGGCAGGGGCCAGGAATCTCCTACGAGCAGTACTTC. It translates as CASRQGPGISYEQYF.